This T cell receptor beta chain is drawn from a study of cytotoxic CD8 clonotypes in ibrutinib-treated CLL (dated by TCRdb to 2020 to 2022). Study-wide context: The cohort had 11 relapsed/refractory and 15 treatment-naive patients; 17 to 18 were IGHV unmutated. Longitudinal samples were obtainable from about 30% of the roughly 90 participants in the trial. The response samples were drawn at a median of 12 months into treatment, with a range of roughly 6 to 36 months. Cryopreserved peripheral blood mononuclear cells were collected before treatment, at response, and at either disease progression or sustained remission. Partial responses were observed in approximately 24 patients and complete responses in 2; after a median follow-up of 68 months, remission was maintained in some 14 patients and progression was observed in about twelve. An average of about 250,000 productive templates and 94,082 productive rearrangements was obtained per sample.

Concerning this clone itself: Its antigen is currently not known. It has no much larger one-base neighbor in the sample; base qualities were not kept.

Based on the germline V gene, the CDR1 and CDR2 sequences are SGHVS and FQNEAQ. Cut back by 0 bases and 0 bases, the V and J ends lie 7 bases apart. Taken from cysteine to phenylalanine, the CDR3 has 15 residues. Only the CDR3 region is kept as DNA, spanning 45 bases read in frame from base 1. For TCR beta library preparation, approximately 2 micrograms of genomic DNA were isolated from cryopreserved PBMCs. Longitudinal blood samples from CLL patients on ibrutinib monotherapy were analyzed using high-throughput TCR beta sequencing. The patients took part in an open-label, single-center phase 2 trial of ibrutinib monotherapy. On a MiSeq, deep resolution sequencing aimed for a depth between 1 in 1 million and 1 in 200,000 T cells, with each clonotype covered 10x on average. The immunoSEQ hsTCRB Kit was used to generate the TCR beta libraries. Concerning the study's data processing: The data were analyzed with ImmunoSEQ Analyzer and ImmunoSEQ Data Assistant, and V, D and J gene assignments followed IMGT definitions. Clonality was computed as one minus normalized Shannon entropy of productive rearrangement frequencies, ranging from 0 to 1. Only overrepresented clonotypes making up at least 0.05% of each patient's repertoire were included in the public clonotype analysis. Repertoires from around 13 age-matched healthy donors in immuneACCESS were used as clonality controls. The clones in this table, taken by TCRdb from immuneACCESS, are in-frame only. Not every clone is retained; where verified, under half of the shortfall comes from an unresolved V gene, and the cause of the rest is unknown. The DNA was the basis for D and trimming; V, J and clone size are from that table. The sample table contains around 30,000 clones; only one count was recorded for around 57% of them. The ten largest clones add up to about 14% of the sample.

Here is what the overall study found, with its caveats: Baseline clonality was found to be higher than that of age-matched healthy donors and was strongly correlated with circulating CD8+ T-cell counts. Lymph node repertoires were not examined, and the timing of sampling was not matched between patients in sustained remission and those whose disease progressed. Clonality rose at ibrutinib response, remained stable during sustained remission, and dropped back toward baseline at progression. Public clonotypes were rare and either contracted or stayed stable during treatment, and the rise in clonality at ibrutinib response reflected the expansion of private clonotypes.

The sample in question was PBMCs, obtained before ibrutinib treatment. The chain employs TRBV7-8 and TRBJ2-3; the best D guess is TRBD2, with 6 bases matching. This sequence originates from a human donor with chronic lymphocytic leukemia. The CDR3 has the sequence CASSLAGTSTDTQYF. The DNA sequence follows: TGTGCCAGCAGCTTAGCCGGGACTAGCACAGATACGCAGTATTTT. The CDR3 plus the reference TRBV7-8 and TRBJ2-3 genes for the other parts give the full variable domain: GAGVSQSPRYKVAKRGQDVALRCDPISGHVSLFWYQQALGQGPEFLTYFQNEAQLDKSGLPSDRFFAERPEGSVSTLKIQRTQQEDSAVYLCASSLAGTSTDTQYFGPGTRLTVL.